The T cell receptor (beta chain) under discussion was sequenced for a study of T cell repertoires in cytomegalovirus infection. In the study overall: Public TCR beta signature analysis indicated the presence of both CMV infection and matching HLA type. Study findings and constraints: Clonotypes of TCR beta that were HLA-C-restricted and CMV-specific dominated the ex vivo response.

CDR1 and CDR2 (germline): SEHNR, FQNEAQ (reference sequence). Trimming shortened V by 0 bases and J by 4 bases, and 9 bases separated the two germline ends. CDR3 length: 14 residues. This clonotype was found a few times. The antigen remains undetermined. MiXCR, run by TCRdb on the reads, gives a single entry per CDR3 protein. The table shows some 800,000 distinct CDR3 sequences, with roughly 28% occurring only once. This rearrangement joins TRBV7-9 to TRBJ1-1, with a weak D call TRBD1 (5 bases). Source: cultured CD8+ T cells from PBMCs, taken from culture after CMV antigen stimulation. The clonotype was recovered from a human donor in good health (CMV status not recorded). Some clones in this sample may be carry-over from other donors' samples. The CDR3 bases are TGTGCCAGCAGCTTAGCGCGAGGGGCCACTGAAGCTTTCTTT. It is translated as CASSLARGATEAFF.